This T cell receptor beta chain was documented in a study of tissue T cells after allogeneic stem cell transplantation (dated by TCRdb to about 2022). A note on the overall study: Every GVHD patient received a graft from a donor; several grafts were unmodified and three were CD34-selected to deplete T cells. The human arm was a prospective observational study without blinding or randomization. TCR beta repertoires were profiled across many tissues obtained from research autopsies of patients with and without GVHD, as well as in mouse models of GVHD. When multiple samples of a tissue were available, H&E sections were reviewed by a pathologist, and samples with histologically apparent lymphocytes were prioritized for sequencing. The paper as a whole reports these results and caveats: Within patients, how anatomically similar tissues were was a major factor shaping TCR repertoire composition, regardless of disease or transplant status. In both patients and mice, T cells from blood and spleen covered only a limited part of the TCR repertoire found in tissues. Sampling depth was acknowledged as a limitation, and the patient cohort was both small and clinically heterogeneous. Few T cell clones were found to be shared across patients, but shared repertoire signatures across patients were revealed in a tissue-specific fashion by motif-based clustering. The study did not establish which tissue TCRs were alloreactive or antigen-specific, and some clones may have been host cells that persisted.

The library was built by means of the immunoSEQ multiplex PCR assay. Adaptive Biotechnologies performed TCRbeta CDR3 sequencing at survey depth and reported CDR3 sequences, V/J genes, productive frequency, and template counts. Amplification of TCR beta CDR3 regions was performed from genomic DNA rather than from RNA. For the original study's pipeline: Jensen-Shannon divergence was used to quantify pairwise repertoire overlap between tissues, with a value of 1 meaning complete divergence and a value of 0 meaning identical repertoires. Tissues were grouped by single-linkage agglomerative hierarchical clustering of pairwise JSD values, and the clustering results were shown as dendrograms. GLIPH2 was applied to all patient samples using simulation_depth 1000, kmer_min_depth 3, and cdr3_length_cutoff 8, and only groups with more than two unique CDR3s were retained. A standardized tissue-overlap score extrapolated Jaccard GLIPH-group overlap across patients to a standard repertoire size of 1000 clones. Associations of diversity with clinical or experimental variables used linear mixed-effect models with tissue fixed effects and individual random effects. TCRdb took over this immuneACCESS table, retaining in-frame rearrangements with V and J assigned. Such tables are incomplete; in checked studies, under half of the missing clones stem from an unresolved V gene, and the remainder is unexplained. V and J calls and clone size come straight from that table; D and trimming were deduced from the DNA. For this sample the table gives 900 or so clones, of which 39% were detected only once. The leading ten clones occupy roughly 55% of the sample.

This clone counts as large (0.1 to 1%). Its antigen is not yet known. It has no much larger one-base neighbor in the sample; base qualities were not kept. The sample's time point label is to be understood as: human tissue collected at research (rapid) autopsy. Over a roughly three-year period, a research-autopsy study prospectively enrolled 6 or 7 adult allo-HCT recipients who had steroid-refractory GVHD. Gastrointestinal GVHD was present in all GVHD patients, several lines of GVHD-directed therapy were administered to all GVHD patients, and skin involvement was additionally present in several GVHD patients. After a median post-mortem interval of roughly 9.9 hours, the autopsy tissues collected included GI sites spanning esophagus to rectum, along with liver, skin and lymphoid organs including spleen. Each autopsy specimen was bisected, with one portion flash-frozen in liquid nitrogen and the remainder formalin-fixed, and the outer muscle layers of GI specimens were removed. To extract genomic DNA from frozen tissues, either the Mag-Bind Blood & Tissue DNA HDQ 96 Kit on a Chemagic 360 or the DNeasy Blood & Tissue Kit was used. Because of concern about red blood cell contamination, extracted DNA was further purified using the Genomic DNA Clean & Concentrator-25 kit.

The CDR3 covers 13 residues, taking in both the cysteine and the phenylalanine. Only the CDR3 part of the read is kept: 39 bases, read in frame from the first base. V and J lose 2 bases and 11 bases, and a span of 16 bases separates them. CDR1 and CDR2 are drawn from the germline V gene: SGHRS, YFSETQ. The receptor comes from a female patient aged 40-75 years with steroid-refractory graft-versus-host disease after an allogeneic stem cell transplant. After a transplant, some T cells may be the graft donor's own cells. The receptor chain draws on TRBV5-1 and TRBJ1-1; no D gene is confidently identified. Here the sequenced sample was transverse colon tissue, taken at autopsy. This receptor carries the CDR3 CASSLIPRRDAFF. The bases read TGCGCCAGCAGCTTAATTCCCCGACGTGATGCTTTCTTT.